The rows below give T cell receptor beta chains drawn from one sample of a study of PD-1 blockade in mismatch repair-deficient tumors. Here immunoSEQ multiplex PCR was the method, and the copy in TCRdb shows in-frame clones only, minus some. The table records 130,000 or so clones, more than 85% of them present only once. The sequencing here drew on peripheral blood, taken 44 weeks after starting pembrolizumab. The source of these receptors is an adult with mismatch repair-deficient cancer. The CDR3 runs from the conserved cysteine through the conserved F or W. The D gene is left open where the match is weak. Not all rows give a size; the values are once, few, many and, for expanded clones, a class.

size	J	D	V	CDR3	DNA
NA	TRBJ2-3	TRBD1	TRBV19	CASADRASTDTQYF	TGTGCCAGTGCAGACAGGGCAAGCACAGATACGCAGTATTTT
NA	TRBJ1-2	NA	TRBV29-1	CSVEPFEDNYGYTF	TGCAGCGTTGAACCATTCGAAGATAACTATGGCTACACCTTC
few	TRBJ2-3	NA	TRBV7-6	CASSRSIPGPSTDTQYF	TGTGCCAGCAGCCGGTCGATTCCTGGGCCTAGCACAGATACGCAGTATTTT
NA	TRBJ2-7	NA	TRBV10-3	CAISESKGASYEQYF	TGTGCCATCAGTGAGTCGAAAGGTGCCTCCTACGAGCAGTACTTC
NA	TRBJ2-7	TRBD2	TRBV5-1	CASSLHPTSGSLLVYEQYF	TGCGCCAGCAGCCTACACCCGACTAGCGGTAGCTTGTTAGTCTACGAGCAGTACTTC
NA	TRBJ2-7	NA	TRBV2	CASSDNDNEQYF	TGTGCCAGCAGTGACAATGACAACGAGCAGTACTTC
NA	TRBJ2-7	TRBD2	TRBV7-8	CASSLVIGREGPHSYEQYF	TGTGCCAGCAGCTTAGTTATAGGGCGGGAGGGCCCCCATTCCTACGAGCAGTACTTC
once	TRBJ2-7	TRBD1	TRBV5-6	CASSFSDRGRNEQYF	TGTGCCAGCAGTTTCTCCGACAGGGGAAGGAACGAGCAGTACTTC
NA	TRBJ2-2	NA	TRBV7-5	CVRSRRSNTGELFF	TGTGTCAGAAGCCGCCGGTCGAACACCGGGGAGCTGTTTTTT
NA	TRBJ1-2	NA	TRBV27	CASSLSGGLFSYTF	TGTGCCAGCAGTTTATCGGGTGGCCTCTTTAGCTACACCTTC
NA	TRBJ1-1	NA	TRBV6-1	CASTERGGTEAFF	TGTGCCAGCACCGAAAGGGGAGGCACTGAAGCTTTCTTT
NA	TRBJ2-2	NA	TRBV10-3	CAISESFSYTGELFF	TGTGCCATCAGTGAGTCTTTTAGCTACACCGGGGAGCTGTTTTTT
few	TRBJ1-2	NA	TRBV27	CASSYTVTGGYTF	TGTGCCAGCAGTTATACAGTCACCGGTGGCTACACCTTC
NA	TRBJ2-1	TRBD2	TRBV28	CASSLWTSGSYNEQFF	TGTGCCAGCAGTTTATGGACTAGCGGCTCCTACAATGAGCAGTTCTTC
NA	TRBJ2-1	TRBD1	TRBV29-1	CSAPFTGTAYNEQFF	TGCAGCGCCCCGTTTACCGGGACAGCTTACAATGAGCAGTTCTTC
NA	TRBJ2-7	NA	TRBV27	CASSPTYGYEQYF	TGTGCCAGCAGTCCCACTTACGGGTACGAGCAGTACTTC
NA	TRBJ1-1	TRBD1	TRBV18	CASSSDRGLGTEAFF	TGTGCCAGCTCATCGGACAGGGGGCTCGGCACTGAAGCTTTCTTT
NA	TRBJ2-2	NA	TRBV4-1	CASSQDPSRSGELFF	TGCGCCAGCAGCCAAGATCCCAGTCGGTCTGGGGAGCTGTTTTTT
few	TRBJ2-7	TRBD2	TRBV2	CASTPGLASYEQYF	TGTGCCAGCACTCCGGGACTAGCGTCCTACGAGCAGTACTTC
NA	TRBJ2-7	NA	TRBV18	CASSRTAAYEQYF	TGTGCCAGCTCACGGACAGCCGCCTACGAGCAGTACTTC
NA	TRBJ2-1	TRBD2	TRBV9	CASSVVSGRASEQFF	TGTGCCAGCAGCGTAGTGAGCGGGAGGGCCTCTGAGCAGTTCTTC
NA	TRBJ1-1	TRBD1	TRBV14	CASSQDIFSQGAEAFF	TGTGCCAGCAGCCAAGATATTTTCTCTCAGGGGGCTGAAGCTTTCTTT
NA	TRBJ2-1	NA	TRBV29-1	CSGGQGYNEQFF	TGCAGCGGGGGACAAGGCTACAATGAGCAGTTCTTC
NA	TRBJ2-7	NA	TRBV18	CASSPPRGEQYF	TGTGCCAGCTCACCACCGAGGGGCGAGCAGTACTTC
NA	TRBJ2-7	NA	TRBV18	CASSPPLKVLGVEQYF	TGTGCCAGCTCACCACCCCTAAAGGTTTTAGGGGTCGAGCAGTACTTC
NA	TRBJ2-1	TRBD2	TRBV25-1	CASSELAGGAYNEQFF	TGTGCCAGCAGTGAATTGGCGGGGGGGGCTTACAATGAGCAGTTCTTC
NA	TRBJ1-2	TRBD1	TRBV6-5	CASSYGQATPHTF	TGTGCCAGCAGTTATGGACAGGCAACCCCTCACACCTTC
NA	TRBJ1-2	NA	TRBV18	CASSTQGGGYTF	TGTGCCAGCTCAACACAGGGAGGTGGCTACACCTTC
NA	TRBJ2-2	NA	TRBV28	CASSQSTGELFF	TGTGCCAGCAGTCAAAGCACCGGGGAGCTGTTTTTT
NA	TRBJ1-1	NA	TRBV21-1	CASSKRSSPGQGNTEAFF	TGTGCCAGCAGCAAAAGATCCTCCCCGGGACAGGGGAACACTGAAGCTTTCTTT
NA	TRBJ2-7	NA	TRBV4-2	CASSQVPEGYEQYF	TGTGCCAGCAGCCAAGTTCCAGAGGGGTACGAGCAGTACTTC
once	TRBJ2-2	TRBD1	TRBV7-6	CASSLDIQGGSGELFF	TGTGCCAGCAGCTTAGATATACAGGGGGGATCCGGGGAGCTGTTTTTT
many	TRBJ2-7	TRBD1	TRBV11-3	CASSTRDRPNEQYF	TGTGCCAGCAGCACTAGGGACAGACCCAACGAGCAGTACTTC
NA	TRBJ2-7	TRBD2	TRBV7-8	CASSLAVAGGLTYEQYF	TGTGCCAGCAGCTTAGCGGTAGCGGGAGGGCTAACCTACGAGCAGTACTTC
NA	TRBJ2-3	NA	TRBV11-3	CASSPESSPDTQYF	TGTGCCAGCAGCCCTGAGTCTAGCCCAGATACGCAGTATTTT
NA	TRBJ2-3	NA	TRBV5-6	CASSLGGGGTDTQYF	TGTGCCAGCAGCTTGGGGGGTGGAGGCACAGATACGCAGTATTTT
NA	TRBJ2-3	TRBD2	TRBV29-1	CSVDILAGGTDTQYF	TGCAGCGTAGATATTCTAGCGGGAGGGACAGATACGCAGTATTTT
NA	TRBJ2-5	NA	TRBV5-4	CASSPKDPWFGETQYF	TGTGCCAGCAGCCCCAAGGACCCCTGGTTTGGGGAGACCCAGTACTTC
NA	TRBJ2-7	TRBD2	TRBV19	CASQGTSGMILSSYEQYF	TGTGCCAGTCAGGGGACTAGCGGGATGATTCTTAGCTCCTACGAGCAGTACTTC
NA	TRBJ2-7	TRBD1	TRBV30	CACFGTGYSYEQYF	TGTGCCTGTTTCGGGACAGGGTACTCCTACGAGCAGTACTTC
NA	TRBJ2-3	TRBD2	TRBV7-6	CASSLRTSGSTDTQYF	TGTGCCAGCAGCTTGCGGACTAGCGGGAGCACAGATACGCAGTATTTT
NA	TRBJ1-1	NA	TRBV12-5	CASGWSQEATEAFF	TGTGCTAGTGGTTGGTCTCAGGAGGCGACTGAAGCTTTCTTT
NA	TRBJ1-2	TRBD1	TRBV6-5	CASSPPGQGGYTF	TGTGCCAGCAGTCCCCCCGGACAGGGTGGCTACACCTTC
NA	TRBJ2-7	TRBD2	TRBV5-6	CASSPGLAVYEQYF	TGTGCCAGCAGCCCCGGACTAGCTGTCTACGAGCAGTACTTC
NA	TRBJ2-3	NA	TRBV10-1	CASGSVLVRGASFGRVDTDTQYF	TGCGCCAGCGGGAGCGTTTTGGTCCGGGGAGCTTCTTTCGGTAGAGTGGACACAGATACGCAGTATTTT
NA	TRBJ2-1	TRBD1	TRBV5-4	CASSKTGTGVNEQFF	TGTGCCAGCAGCAAGACCGGGACAGGGGTCAATGAGCAGTTCTTC
medium-sized	TRBJ2-7	NA	TRBV6-4	CASSEDGSVYEQYF	TGTGCCAGCAGTGAAGACGGATCCGTTTACGAGCAGTACTTC
once	TRBJ2-1	TRBD2	TRBV19	CASSIGASGPIWNEQFF	TGTGCCAGTAGTATAGGGGCTAGCGGGCCGATTTGGAATGAGCAGTTCTTC
NA	TRBJ2-4	TRBD2	TRBV27	CASSFREENIQYF	TGTGCCAGCAGCTTCCGGGAGGAAAACATTCAGTACTTC
NA	TRBJ2-5	NA	TRBV7-2	CASAQGSWETQYF	TGTGCCAGCGCTCAGGGCTCTTGGGAGACCCAGTACTTC
NA	TRBJ2-7	NA	TRBV30	CAWSFPATRYRYEQYF	TGTGCCTGGAGTTTTCCTGCCACAAGGTATCGATACGAGCAGTACTTC
NA	TRBJ2-7	NA	TRBV5-1	CASSGSLAYEQYF	TGCGCCAGCAGCGGCAGCTTGGCCTACGAGCAGTACTTC
NA	TRBJ2-3	TRBD2	TRBV5-4	CASALGMRELSTDTQYF	TGTGCCAGCGCTCTGGGCATGCGGGAGTTGAGCACAGATACGCAGTATTTT
NA	TRBJ2-1	NA	TRBV13	CASSEEGGYSYNEQFF	TGTGCCAGCAGTGAGGAAGGCGGGTACTCCTACAATGAGCAGTTCTTC